This T cell receptor beta chain was obtained from a study of cytomegalovirus exposure and HLA in healthy donors. In the study overall: The roughly 120 validation repertoires used the same platform as the approximately 700 first-cohort repertoires (as reported by a later analysis).

Method: immunoSEQ multiplex PCR; TCRdb's copy keeps in-frame clones and lacks some. In the table there are some 250,000 clones, 85% to 90% of which are singletons. V lost 5 bases to trimming and J lost 5 bases; unmatched junction nucleotides: 23. Per the germline V gene, CDR1 is SGHVS and CDR2 is FQNEAQ. The CDR3 has 20 residues. Study findings and constraints: Most TCR sequences proved rare, with some public TCRs found in many donors.

In the case of this clone: The antigen remains unidentified.

This TCR derives from a woman aged 18-29 years in good health and CMV-seronegative. This rearrangement joins TRBV7-8 to TRBJ2-3, with 9 bases that match TRBD1. Material for sequencing was PBMCs. The CDR3 sequence is CASSNLHYSRDREWGDTQYF. The CDR3 DNA sequence: TGTGCCAGCAGCAATCTCCATTATAGCCGGGACAGGGAATGGGGAGATACGCAGTATTTT.